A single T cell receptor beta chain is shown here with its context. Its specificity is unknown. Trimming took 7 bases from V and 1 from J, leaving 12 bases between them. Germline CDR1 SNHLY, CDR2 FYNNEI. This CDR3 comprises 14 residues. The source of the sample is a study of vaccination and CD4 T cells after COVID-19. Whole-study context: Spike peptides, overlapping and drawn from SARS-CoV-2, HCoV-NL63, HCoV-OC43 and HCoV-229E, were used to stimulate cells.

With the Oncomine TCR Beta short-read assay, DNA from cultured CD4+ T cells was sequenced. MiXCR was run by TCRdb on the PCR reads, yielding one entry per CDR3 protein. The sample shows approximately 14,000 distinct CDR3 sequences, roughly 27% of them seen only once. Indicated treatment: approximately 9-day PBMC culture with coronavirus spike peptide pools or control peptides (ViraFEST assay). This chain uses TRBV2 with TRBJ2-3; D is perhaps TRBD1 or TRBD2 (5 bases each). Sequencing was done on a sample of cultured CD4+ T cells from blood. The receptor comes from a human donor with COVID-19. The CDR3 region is CASMEVRGTDTQYF. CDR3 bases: TGTGCCAGCATGGAGGTCAGGGGCACAGATACGCAGTATTTT.